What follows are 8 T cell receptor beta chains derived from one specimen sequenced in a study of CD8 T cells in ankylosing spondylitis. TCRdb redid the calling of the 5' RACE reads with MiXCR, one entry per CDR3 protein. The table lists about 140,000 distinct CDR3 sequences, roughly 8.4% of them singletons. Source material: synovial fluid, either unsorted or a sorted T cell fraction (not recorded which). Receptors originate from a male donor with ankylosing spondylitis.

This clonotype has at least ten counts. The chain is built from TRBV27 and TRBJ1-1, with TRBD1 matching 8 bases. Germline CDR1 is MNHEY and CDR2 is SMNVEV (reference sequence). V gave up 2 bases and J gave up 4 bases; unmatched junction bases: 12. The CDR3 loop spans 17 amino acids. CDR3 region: CASSLLSGQGSVTEAFF. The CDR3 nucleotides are TGTGCCAGCAGTTTACTTTCCGGACAGGGTTCGGTCACTGAAGCTTTCTTT.

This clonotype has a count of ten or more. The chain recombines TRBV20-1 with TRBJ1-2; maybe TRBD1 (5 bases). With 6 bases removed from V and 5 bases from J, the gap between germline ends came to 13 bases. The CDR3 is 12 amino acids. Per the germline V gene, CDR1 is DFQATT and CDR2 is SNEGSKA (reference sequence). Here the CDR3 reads CSARDGLYGYTF. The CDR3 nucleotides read TGCAGTGCCAGGGACGGGCTATATGGCTACACCTTC.

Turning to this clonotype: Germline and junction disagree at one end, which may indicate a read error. CDR3 in amino acids: CNVVWDRESAQYF. The CDR3 region has the DNA TGCAACGTTGTGTGGGACAGGGAGTCGGCGCAGTATTTT. This chain links TRBV29-1 with TRBJ2-3; 9 positions match TRBD1. The germline CDR1 and CDR2 sequences are SQVTM and ANQGSEA. The CDR3 length is 13 residues.

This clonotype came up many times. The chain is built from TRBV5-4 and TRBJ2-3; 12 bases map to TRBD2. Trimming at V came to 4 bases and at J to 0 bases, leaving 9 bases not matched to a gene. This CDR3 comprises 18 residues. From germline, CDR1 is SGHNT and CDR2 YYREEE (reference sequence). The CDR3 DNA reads TGTGCCAGCAGCAGGAAACTAGCGGGGGGATCTAGCACAGATACGCAGTATTTT. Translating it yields CASSRKLAGGSSTDTQYF. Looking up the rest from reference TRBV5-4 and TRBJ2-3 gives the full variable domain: ETGVTQSPTHLIKTRGQQVTLRCSSQSGHNTVSWYQQALGQGPQFIFQYYREEENGRGNFPPRFSGLQFPNYSSELNVNALELDDSALYLCASSRKLAGGSSTDTQYFGPGTRLTVL.

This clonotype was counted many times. CDR3 sequence reads: CASSLGNGDTEAFF. In nucleotides, the CDR3 is TGCGCCAGCAGCTTGGGAAACGGGGACACTGAAGCTTTCTTT. The chain joins TRBV5-1 to TRBJ1-1; D remains unclear. The CDR3 has 14 residues. V was shortened by 0 bases and J by 3 bases, with 9 bases between the two germline ends. Germline V lookup: CDR1 SGHRS, CDR2 YFSETQ.

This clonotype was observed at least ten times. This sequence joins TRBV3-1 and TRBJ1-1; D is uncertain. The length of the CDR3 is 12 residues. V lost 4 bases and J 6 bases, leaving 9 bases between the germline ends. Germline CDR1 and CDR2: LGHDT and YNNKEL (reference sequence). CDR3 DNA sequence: TGTGCCAGCAGCCTGACGGGTGCTGAAGCTTTCTTT. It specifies CASSLTGAEAFF. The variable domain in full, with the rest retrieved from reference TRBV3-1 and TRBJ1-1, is DTAVSQTPKYLVTQMGNDKSIKCEQNLGHDTMYWYKQDSKKFLKIMFSYNNKELIINETVPNRFSPKSPDKAHLNLHINSLELGDSAVYFCASSLTGAEAFFGQGTRLTVV.

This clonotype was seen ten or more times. The CDR3 sequence is CASSVASLAGNTGELFF. CDR3 nucleotide sequence: TGTGCCAGCAGCGTAGCTTCACTAGCGGGGAACACCGGGGAGCTGTTTTTT. The genes are TRBV9 and TRBJ2-2, with 9 positions matching TRBD2. The CDR3 sequence is 17 residues long. The V and J ends lost 0 bases and 1 base, in that order; junction bases with no gene match: 4. Germline CDR1 is SGDLS and CDR2 is YYNGEE.

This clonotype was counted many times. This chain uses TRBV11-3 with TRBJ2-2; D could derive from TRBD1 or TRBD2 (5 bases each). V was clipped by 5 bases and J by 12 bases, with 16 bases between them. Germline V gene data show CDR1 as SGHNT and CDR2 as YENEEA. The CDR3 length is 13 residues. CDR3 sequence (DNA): TGTGCCAGCAGCCAAGGGACCGAGAGAAAGCTGTTTTTT. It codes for CASSQGTERKLFF.